Listed here are 14 T cell receptor beta chains from one sample, sequenced in a study of T cells in Graves' hyperthyroidism and ophthalmopathy. From RNA transcripts, TCR beta CDR3 regions were amplified. The TCR CDR3 was amplified in a first-round RT-PCR using the HTBI primer set. TCRdb redid the calling of the multiplex PCR reads with MiXCR, one entry per CDR3 protein. The sample lists roughly 630,000 distinct CDR3 sequences; more than 15% were seen once. Sequencing was performed on blood. These receptors came from a woman under 40 with Graves' hyperthyroidism.

This chain joins TRBV3-1 and TRBJ2-7; 7 nucleotides match TRBD2. With V trimmed by 4 bases and J by 4 bases, 22 bases remained unmatched. The germline V gene has CDR1 LGHDT and CDR2 YNNKEL (reference sequence). This CDR3 spans 19 amino acids. The CDR3 loop is CASSPPLFGGRAGVYEQYF. The CDR3 region has the DNA TGTGCCAGCAGCCCCCCCTTGTTTGGGGGGAGGGCGGGAGTTTACGAGCAGTACTTC.

The chain couples TRBV4-2 to TRBJ2-7, with D possibly being TRBD2 (5 bases). The germline V gene has CDR1 LGHNA and CDR2 YNFKEQ. V was trimmed by 4 bases and J by 6 bases, leaving 13 bases between them. The CDR3 is 13 residues long. The CDR3 coding sequence is TGTGCCAGCAGCCGATTAACTAGTTCCGAGCAGTACTTC. Amino acids: CASSRLTSSEQYF.

This clonotype turned up a few times. The chain joins TRBV30 to TRBJ1-5, with 7 bases aligning to TRBD1. The germline V gene encodes CDR1 GTSNPN and CDR2 SVGIG (reference sequence). The CDR3 length is 13 residues. V trimming: 5 bases; J trimming: 4 bases; junction bases outside the gene matches: 5. The CDR3 loop reads CAWGTTGNQPQHF. The DNA for the CDR3 is TGTGCCTGGGGAACGACAGGGAATCAGCCCCAGCATTTT.

This clonotype was seen ten or more times. This chain links TRBV6-1 with TRBJ2-1; perhaps D is TRBD1 or TRBD2 (5 bases each). Germline CDR1 and CDR2: MNHNS and SASEGT. The CDR3 is 16 residues long. V lost 2 bases and J lost 0, with 11 bases in between. The chain's CDR3 is CASSERGAGSYNEQFF. CDR3 DNA sequence: TGTGCCAGCAGTGAACGTGGGGCGGGCTCCTACAATGAGCAGTTCTTC.

A few counts support this clonotype. V is TRBV4-1 and J is TRBJ2-3; possibly TRBD2 for D (7 bases). The CDR3 consists of 16 residues. Trimming took off 1 base at V and 6 bases at J, with 17 bases between the two ends. CDR1 and CDR2 (germline): MGHRA, YSYEKL. CDR3 loop: CASSQGRGAHEDTQYF. CDR3 coding DNA: TGCGCCAGCAGCCAAGGTCGGGGGGCCCATGAGGATACGCAGTATTTT.

This clonotype was observed many times. J is TRBJ1-6 and V is TRBV2, with 7 bases fitting TRBD1. V lost 6 bases and J lost 7; bases outside the gene matches: 6. CDR1 and CDR2 from the germline V gene are SNHLY and FYNNEI. This CDR3 has 14 amino acids. CDR3 region: CASSFTGANSPLHF. The CDR3, as DNA: TGTGCCAGCAGCTTCACAGGGGCCAATTCACCCCTCCACTTT.

This clonotype has a count of ten or more. V and J are TRBV7-3 and TRBJ2-3; D might be TRBD1 (6 bases). V lost 3 bases and J 6 bases, leaving 13 bases between the germline ends. This CDR3 comprises 14 residues. Germline V gene lookup returns CDR1 SGHTA and CDR2 FQGTGA. The CDR3 loop is CASSFRGRMDTQYF. The CDR3 DNA reads TGTGCCAGCAGCTTCAGGGGAAGGATGGATACGCAGTATTTT. The full variable domain, with the rest looked up from reference TRBV7-3 and TRBJ2-3, is GAGVSQTPSNKVTEKGKYVELRCDPISGHTALYWYRQSLGQGPEFLIYFQGTGAADDSGLPNDRFFAVRPEGSVSTLKIQRTERGDSAVYLCASSFRGRMDTQYFGPGTRLTVL.

The table lists this clonotype with many counts. The V and J genes are TRBV12-3 or TRBV12-4 and TRBJ2-3; 8 nucleotides agree with TRBD2. Losses at the gene ends were 3 bases for V and 4 bases for J; bases not matched to a gene: 6. CDR3 length: 15 amino acids. The CDR3 sequence is CASSLREEIADTQYF. The CDR3 nucleotides are TGTGCCAGCAGTTTGCGGGAGGAAATAGCAGATACGCAGTATTTT.

The V gene is TRBV6-1, the J gene TRBJ2-1, with D tentatively TRBD1 (5 bases). Deletions cut 7 bases from V and 0 bases from J, with 16 bases between. Germline assignment: CDR1 MNHNS and CDR2 SASEGT. CDR3 length equals 16 residues. The CDR3 DNA follows: TGTGCCAGCACAGTTTACAGGCGAAACTCCTACAATGAGCAGTTCTTC. Translation gives CASTVYRRNSYNEQFF.

This clonotype was seen only a few times. This chain uses TRBV7-9 with TRBJ2-5; D is possibly TRBD2 (7 bases). The CDR3 contains 14 residues. V lost 9 bases and J 4 bases, leaving 18 bases between the germline ends. CDR1 SEHNR and CDR2 FQNEAQ come from the germline V gene (reference sequence). The CDR3 coding sequence is TGTGCCAGTAGACTAGGGGGGGCCGGAGAGACCCAGTACTTC. This sequence encodes CASRLGGAGETQYF.

Many counts were recorded for this clonotype. V usage is TRBV28 and J usage is TRBJ1-1; D gene uncertain. Looked up from germline, CDR1 is MDHEN and CDR2 is SYDVKM. V was cut by 6 bases and J by 0 bases, with 8 bases left in between. This CDR3 is built from 13 residues. CDR3 amino acids: CASRRDLNTEAFF. CDR3 sequence (DNA): TGTGCCAGCAGAAGGGATTTGAACACTGAAGCTTTCTTT. The complete variable domain, with remaining parts taken from reference TRBV28 and TRBJ1-1, reads DVKVTQSSRYLVKRTGEKVFLECVQDMDHENMFWYRQDPGLGLRLIYFSYDVKMKEKGDIPEGYSVSREKKERFSLILESASTNQTSMYLCASRRDLNTEAFFGQGTRLTVV.

This clonotype was recorded many times. The rearrangement joins TRBV5-1 to TRBJ2-7, with D uncertain. The germline V and J ends were trimmed by 3 bases and 2 bases, with 6 bases remaining between them. The CDR3 runs 12 residues. CDR1 is SGHRS, CDR2 YFSETQ, per germline. DNA for the CDR3: TGCGCCAGCAGCTCCCCAACCTACGAGCAGTACTTC. Protein sequence: CASSSPTYEQYF.

This clonotype was observed at least ten times. V and J are TRBV6-1 and TRBJ2-7, with TRBD2 matching over 10 bases. The CDR3 loop spans 15 amino acids. CDR1 MNHNS and CDR2 SASEGT come from the germline V gene. The J segment lost 0 bases and the V segment lost 6 bases, leaving 5 bases of the junction unmatched. CDR3 sequence reads: CASSGLAEVSYEQYF. CDR3 sequence (DNA): TGTGCCAGCAGCGGACTAGCGGAGGTCTCCTACGAGCAGTACTTC.

This clonotype was counted between two and nine times. Being one base from a much bigger clone, this may be a read error. V usage is TRBV11-1 and J usage is TRBJ2-1; 11 bases line up with TRBD2. The CDR3 is 15 amino acids. Germline V gene lookup returns CDR1 SGHAT and CDR2 FQDESV (reference sequence). As DNA, the CDR3 is TGTGCCAGCAGCTTCGGGACTAGCGGCCACAATGAGCAGCTCTTC. Translated: CASSFGTSGHNEQLF.